These 26 T cell receptor beta chains were all obtained from the same sample, sequenced in a study of blood T cell repertoires in COVID-19. Sequenced by immunoSEQ multiplex PCR; TCRdb stores in-frame clones only, minus some. The profile shows approximately 89,000 clones, around nine tenths of them singletons. The specimen sequenced was peripheral blood. The receptors stem from a man between 65 and 85 years old with acute or convalescent COVID-19.

This chain connects TRBV27 to TRBJ1-6, with D tentatively TRBD1 (6 bases). CDR1 and CDR2 (germline): MNHEY, SMNVEV (reference sequence). The CDR3 runs to 14 residues. Trimming shortened V by 9 bases and J by 7 bases, and 16 bases separated the two germline ends. CDR3 nucleotide sequence: TGTGCCAGTAATTTTAGGGGGAAGAATTCACCCCTCCACTTT. This translates into CASNFRGKNSPLHF.

The gene calls are TRBV5-1 and TRBJ1-2; 12 bases are a match to TRBD1. The germline CDR1 and CDR2 sequences are SGHRS and YFSETQ. V was pared by 3 bases and J by 3 bases, with 9 bases of the junction left unmatched. The CDR3 contains 17 residues. The CDR3 spells CASSWGQGAATDYGYTF. CDR3 in DNA: TGCGCCAGCAGCTGGGGACAGGGGGCCGCCACCGACTATGGCTACACCTTC.

Comment on this clone: One end of the junction does not line up with germline, which may come from a read error. J is TRBJ1-1 and V is TRBV9; 9 positions match TRBD1. Per germline, CDR1 SGDLS and CDR2 YYNGEE. The CDR3 sequence is 15 residues long. As DNA, the CDR3 is TGTGCCAGCAGCGTAGTTGGGACAGGGAACGCTGAAGCTTTCTTT. Amino acids: CASSVVGTGNAEAFF. Full variable domain (outside the CDR3, taken from reference TRBV9 and TRBJ1-1): DSGVTQTPKHLITATGQRVTLRCSPRSGDLSVYWYQQSLDQGLQFLIQYYNGEERAKGNILERFSAQQFPDLHSELNLSSLELGDSALYFCASSVVGTGNAEAFFGQGTRLTVV.

V and J are TRBV5-1 and TRBJ2-7; D possibly corresponds to TRBD2 (7 bases). The CDR3 runs 14 residues. V was cut by 2 bases and J by 9 bases, with 18 bases left in between. Germline V gene data show CDR1 as SGHRS and CDR2 as YFSETQ. The CDR3 DNA sequence: TGCGCCAGCAGCTTAGCGGGACACCCGAATGGGCAGTACGTC. The encoded protein is CASSLAGHPNGQYV.

The CDR3 nucleotides are TGTGCCAGCAGTGGGGGAGGTCAGCCCCAGCATTTT. Protein product: CASSGGGQPQHF. This chain joins TRBV2 and TRBJ1-5; D uncertain. The CDR3 is made up of 12 amino acids. Germline V gene data show CDR1 as SNHLY and CDR2 as FYNNEI. Trimming pared 4 bases from V and 6 bases from J, leaving 7 bases between. The full variable domain, rest sourced from reference TRBV2 and TRBJ1-5, is EPEVTQTPSHQVTQMGQEVILRCVPISNHLYFYWYRQILGQKVEFLVSFYNNEISEKSEIFDDQFSVERPDGSNFTLKIRSTKLEDSAMYFCASSGGGQPQHFGDGTRLSIL.

In its sample, this clone was seen once. The chain is built from TRBV25-1 and TRBJ1-1, with D uncertain. This CDR3 comprises 14 residues. CDR1 and CDR2 from the germline V gene are MGHDK and SYGVNS. Trimming took off 6 bases at V and 1 base at J, with 12 bases between the two ends. CDR3 amino acids: CASRIKAGNTEAFF. The DNA of the CDR3 is TGTGCCAGCAGGATAAAAGCGGGGAACACTGAAGCTTTCTTT.

The chain couples TRBV28 to TRBJ2-1; D is ambiguous. The CDR3 contains 13 residues. CDR1 MDHEN and CDR2 SYDVKM come from the germline V gene. The ends were cut back, 5 bases at V and 6 bases at J, with 11 bases in the middle. This CDR3 is CASSRSYTNEQFF. The CDR3 DNA reads as TGTGCCAGCAGTCGCAGTTACACCAATGAGCAGTTCTTC.

CDR3: CASSLGPSNQPQHF. CDR3 bases: TGTGCCAGCAGTTTGGGGCCCAGCAATCAGCCCCAGCATTTT. The J gene is TRBJ1-5, the V gene TRBV28; weak D call: TRBD1 (5 bases). Germline CDR1 and CDR2: MDHEN and SYDVKM. This CDR3 comprises 14 residues. Trimming removed 3 bases from V and 1 base from J, with 7 bases in between. Based on the CDR3 plus reference TRBV28 and TRBJ1-5, the full variable domain is DVKVTQSSRYLVKRTGEKVFLECVQDMDHENMFWYRQDPGLGLRLIYFSYDVKMKEKGDIPEGYSVSREKKERFSLILESASTNQTSMYLCASSLGPSNQPQHFGDGTRLSIL.

The chain couples TRBV19 to TRBJ2-2; 7 positions agree with TRBD1. This CDR3 spans 16 amino acids. Trimming cost V 4 bases and J 4 bases; bases outside gene matches: 9. Germline V gene data show CDR1 as LNHDA and CDR2 as SQIVND (reference sequence). The CDR3 loop reads CASSRIPGQITGELFF. The CDR3 DNA sequence: TGTGCCAGTAGTAGAATCCCGGGACAGATCACCGGGGAGCTGTTTTTT. Drawing the rest from reference TRBV19 and TRBJ2-2, the complete variable domain is DGGITQSPKYLFRKEGQNVTLSCEQNLNHDAMYWYRQDPGQGLRLIYYSQIVNDFQKGDIAEGYSVSREKKESFPLTVTSAQKNPTAFYLCASSRIPGQITGELFFGEGSRLTVL.

The J gene is TRBJ1-2, the V gene TRBV13; D not certain. This CDR3 region has 14 residues. The germline V gene has CDR1 PRHDT and CDR2 FYEKMQ (reference sequence). V shed 0 bases and J shed 2 bases, with 7 bases lying between them. CDR3 DNA sequence: TGTGCCAGCAGCTTAGGTCCCGGGAACTATGGCTACACCTTC. It translates to CASSLGPGNYGYTF.

This rearrangement joins TRBV2 to TRBJ2-3; weak D call: TRBD2 (5 bases). Trimming shortened V by 0 bases and J by 2 bases, and 15 bases separated the two germline ends. This CDR3 is 17 amino acids long. The V gene's germline CDR1 is SNHLY and CDR2 FYNNEI. DNA of the CDR3: TGTGCCAGCAGTGAAGCAGGTGGGAGTTTTGCCACAGATACGCAGTATTTT. This gives the protein CASSEAGGSFATDTQYF.

This clone was detected only a few times. V and J are TRBV6-1 and TRBJ1-2; D is uncertain. V was cut by 1 base and J by 3 bases, with 9 bases left in between. The CDR3 loop spans 14 amino acids. Germline lookup yields CDR1 MNHNS and CDR2 SASEGT. In DNA form, the CDR3 reads TGTGCCAGCAGTGAAGGAGATCGGTACTATGGCTACACCTTC. Encoded protein: CASSEGDRYYGYTF.

This rearrangement joins TRBV4-1 to TRBJ2-5; D gene unclear. Trimming pared 1 base from V and 0 bases from J, leaving 3 bases between. Per germline, CDR1 MGHRA and CDR2 YSYEKL. The CDR3 is 13 residues long. The CDR3 region has the DNA TGCGCCAGCAGCCAAGGAGACCAAGAGACCCAGTACTTC. Protein: CASSQGDQETQYF.

The chain recombines TRBV15 with TRBJ2-5; unclear D gene. The germline V gene has CDR1 LNHNV and CDR2 YYDKDF (reference sequence). The CDR3 runs to 13 residues. The germline V and J ends were trimmed by 2 bases and 10 bases, with 14 bases remaining between them. The CDR3: CATSRPDLTGQYF. The CDR3 nucleotides read TGTGCCACCAGCAGACCTGACCTGACGGGCCAGTACTTC. The full variable domain, completed using reference TRBV15 and TRBJ2-5, is DAMVIQNPRYQVTQFGKPVTLSCSQTLNHNVMYWYQQKSSQAPKLLFHYYDKDFNNEADTPDNFQSRRPNTSFCFLDIRSPGLGDTAMYLCATSRPDLTGQYFGPGTRLLVL.

The rearrangement links TRBV5-1 to TRBJ2-2; 7 bases line up with TRBD1. This CDR3 is 14 amino acids long. V dropped 4 bases and J dropped 1; count of bases not matched to a gene: 1. The germline V gene encodes CDR1 SGHRS and CDR2 YFSETQ. CDR3 loop: CASSRTGNTGELFF. For the CDR3, the DNA is TGCGCCAGCAGCCGGACAGGGAACACCGGGGAGCTGTTTTTT.

V and J are TRBV10-2 and TRBJ2-3; 12 bases agree with TRBD2. V shed 7 bases, J shed 2 bases, and the junction held 7 bases outside the gene matches. The germline V gene encodes CDR1 WSHSY and CDR2 SAAADI. The CDR3 sequence is 16 residues long. The DNA for the CDR3 is TGCGCCAGCAACCCTAGCGGGGGGGCATTCACAGATACGCAGTATTTT. Protein: CASNPSGGAFTDTQYF.

DNA for the CDR3: TGTGCCAGTAGTATCTCTATCACGGGATACGAAAAACTGTTTTTT. It is translated as CASSISITGYEKLFF. This chain links TRBV19 with TRBJ1-4; D remains ambiguous. The CDR3 totals 15 residues. V shed 3 bases and J shed 8 bases, with 16 bases lying between them. Germline lookup yields CDR1 LNHDA and CDR2 SQIVND (reference sequence).

The chain is built from TRBV28 and TRBJ2-5; D gene unclear. CDR1 is MDHEN and CDR2 is SYDVKM in the germline V gene. Trimming shortened V by 2 bases and J by 4 bases, and 11 bases separated the two germline ends. This CDR3 region has 14 residues. CDR3 sequence (DNA): TGTGCCAGCAGTTTAGCCGGGTTCTCAGAGACCCAGTACTTC. Its protein product is CASSLAGFSETQYF.

This clone was seen just once. In nucleotides, the CDR3 is TGTGCCAGCAGCGTAGCTACCTCCCCAGAGACCCAGTACTTC. This translates into CASSVATSPETQYF. The gene calls are TRBV9 and TRBJ2-5, with unresolved D. The germline CDR1 and CDR2 sequences are SGDLS and YYNGEE. V was clipped by 0 bases and J by 4 bases, with 10 bases between them. The length of the CDR3 is 14 residues.

The V and J genes are TRBV4-2 and TRBJ2-1, with TRBD2 matching 13 bases. V shed 1 base, J shed 6 bases, and the junction held 6 bases outside the gene matches. The length of the CDR3 is 17 residues. Looked up from germline, CDR1 is LGHNA and CDR2 is YNFKEQ. For the CDR3, the DNA is TGTGCCAGCAGCCAAGCAACTAGCGGGGGGGCCGTCAATGAGCAGTTCTTC. Translating it yields CASSQATSGGAVNEQFF.

This sequence joins TRBV19 and TRBJ2-1; 11 bases line up with TRBD2. The CDR3 totals 15 residues. The germline CDR1 and CDR2 sequences are LNHDA and SQIVND (reference sequence). The V gene end was trimmed by 5 bases and the J gene end by 2 bases; junction bases not matched to a gene: 2. In DNA, the CDR3 is TGTGCCAGTAGTCAACTAGCGGGGGCCTACAATGAGCAGTTCTTC. The encoded protein is CASSQLAGAYNEQFF.

This clone was counted only a few times. This chain links TRBV11-1 with TRBJ1-1; 9 bases map to TRBD1. CDR3 length: 14 residues. CDR1 SGHAT and CDR2 FQDESV come from the germline V gene (reference sequence). Losses at the gene ends were 3 bases for V and 4 bases for J; bases not matched to a gene: 3. Here the CDR3 reads CASSFPTGGTEAFF. CDR3 sequence (DNA): TGTGCCAGCAGCTTTCCGACAGGGGGCACTGAAGCTTTCTTT.

The V gene is TRBV11-2, the J gene TRBJ2-7; TRBD1 agrees at 7 bases. V dropped 5 bases and J dropped 1; count of bases not matched to a gene: 5. The CDR3 contains 14 residues. The germline CDR1 and CDR2 sequences are SGHAT and FQNNGV. The CDR3 region has the DNA TGTGCCAGCAGCCCGGGGACAGCTTCCTACGAGCAGTACGTC. As protein: CASSPGTASYEQYV.

The chain employs TRBV19 and TRBJ1-5; a possible D gene is TRBD1 (5 bases). There are 13 residues in the CDR3. V was shortened by 3 bases and J by 7 bases, with 10 bases between the two germline ends. The germline V gene encodes CDR1 LNHDA and CDR2 SQIVND (reference sequence). In nucleotides, the CDR3 is TGTGCCAGTAGTATTTCCGGGGGGCAGCCCCAGCATTTT. Protein sequence: CASSISGGQPQHF.

J is TRBJ1-1 and V is TRBV28; the D gene is possibly TRBD1 (5 bases). In germline, CDR1 is MDHEN, CDR2 SYDVKM. The CDR3 contains 13 residues. The V end lost 6 bases, the J end lost 1 base, and 9 bases lay between the germline ends. For the CDR3, the DNA is TGTGCCAGCAGCTACGACAGGAACACTGAAGCTTTCTTT. This translates into CASSYDRNTEAFF.

The rearrangement uses TRBV28 and TRBJ1-5, with TRBD1 matching over 9 bases. Germline CDR1 reads MDHEN; CDR2 reads SYDVKM. The CDR3 runs to 18 residues. V lost 5 bases, J lost 2 bases, and 13 bases stayed unmatched. The CDR3 DNA follows: TGTGCCAGCAGTCTGACCGGGACAGGGTTGATGGGCAATCAGCCCCAGCATTTT. This codes for CASSLTGTGLMGNQPQHF.